This T cell receptor beta chain comes out of a study of T cell responses to AZD1222 COVID-19 vaccine. Notes on the study in general: Across spike, vaccine-associated CD4 TCRs were found, dominant at 160-218 and 743-854. Clonal diversity was possibly underestimated, and white British individuals and females predominated among donors. Spike-specific TCR breadth and depth grew following two AZD1222 doses.

Profiled with immunoSEQ multiplex PCR; TCRdb holds only in-frame clones, not every one. The table has 170,000 or so clones, about 91% seen once; the top ten hold 11%. This clone was seen just once. Its matching antigen is unknown. V lost 4 bases and J lost 4; bases outside the gene matches: 6. Germline CDR1 and CDR2: MNHEY and SVGAGI. The CDR3 is made up of 15 amino acids. The sequencing here drew on peripheral blood, taken 28 days after the second AZD1222 dose. The TCR originated in an adult who received the AZD1222 COVID-19 vaccine. This rearrangement joins TRBV6-5 to TRBJ2-7; the match to TRBD1 covers 11 bases. As DNA, the CDR3 is TGTGCCAGCAGTTTGGGGGACAGGGGGATATACGAGCAGTACTTC. Translation: CASSLGDRGIYEQYF.